Listed below are T cell receptor beta chains from one sample, sequenced in a study of response to subunit inactivated influenza vaccine. TCRdb reanalysed the RT-PCR reads using MiXCR and keeps one entry per CDR3 protein. The sample consists of hundreds of thousands of distinct CDR3 sequences, about 25% of them appearing once. Source: CD4+ T cells sorted from PBMCs, taken roughly 5 days after vaccination. The receptor set was obtained from a man aged 50 to 60 who received an inactivated influenza vaccine. Each CDR3 is given with its conserved first and last residue. D genes are given only for firm matches. The size field is filled for only some rows; it gives once, few, many or a size class.

TRBV15	NA	TRBJ1-5	few	TGTGCCACCAGCAGAGGTGGGGACAGCAATCAGCCCCAGCATTTT	CATSRGGDSNQPQHF
TRBV7-7	TRBD2	TRBJ2-1	NA	TGTGCCTTCTGTTTCCAGCTAAGCGGGGGCAAATACAATGAGCAGTTCTTC	CAFCFQLSGGKYNEQFF
TRBV11-2	TRBD1	TRBJ2-6	NA	TGTGCCAGCAGCTTATTAGGGGGCGTTGGGGCCAACGTCCTGACTTTC	CASSLLGGVGANVLTF
TRBV7-3	NA	TRBJ2-5	many	TGTGCCAGCAGCTTGACCTCGGGTAGCGGAGAGACCCAGTACTTC	CASSLTSGSGETQYF
TRBV27	NA	TRBJ1-6	few	TGTGCCAGCAGCGCACAGGGAGCGCCCAATTCACCCCTCCACTTT	CASSAQGAPNSPLHF
TRBV12-3/TRBV12-4	TRBD2	TRBJ2-7	many	TGTGCCAGCAGTTCATCCAGGACTAGCGCCTACGAGCAGTACTTC	CASSSSRTSAYEQYF
TRBV6-2/TRBV6-3	NA	TRBJ2-1	NA	TGTGCCATCTCGGGGCTATCCGAGCAGTTCTTC	CAISGLSEQFF
TRBV5-1	NA	TRBJ2-5	few	TGCGCCAGCAGCTTGGTTTTACCGGGCCCTCAAGAGACCCAGTACTTC	CASSLVLPGPQETQYF
TRBV27	TRBD2	TRBJ2-7	NA	TGTGCCAGCAGACAAACTAGCGGGGGGGCCTCCTACGAGCAGTACTTC	CASRQTSGGASYEQYF
TRBV6-1	NA	TRBJ2-7	NA	TGTGCCAGCAGTGGCGCGACAGGACGCAGGGCCTACGAGCAGTACTTC	CASSGATGRRAYEQYF
TRBV5-1	TRBD2	TRBJ2-5	NA	TGCGCCAGCAGCTCTGGACTAGCGGGTCCCCAAGAGACCCAGTACTTC	CASSSGLAGPQETQYF
TRBV5-6	NA	TRBJ2-3	NA	TGTGCCAGCAGGCAACAGGGGCGGGGGGATACGCAGTATTTT	CASRQQGRGDTQYF
TRBV4-3	NA	TRBJ2-1	few	TGCGCCAGCAGCCAAAGGGGAATTGGTTACAATGAGCAGTTCTTC	CASSQRGIGYNEQFF
TRBV15	TRBD1	TRBJ1-1	NA	TGTGCCACCAGCAGCGGGGACAGGGGGACTGAAGCTTTCTTT	CATSSGDRGTEAFF
TRBV18	NA	TRBJ2-1	NA	TGTGCCAGCTCACAACAGCGATCCGTCGGCTACAATGAGCAGTTCTTC	CASSQQRSVGYNEQFF
TRBV14	NA	TRBJ2-5	NA	TGTGCCAGCAGCCCCTCACAGCTGTGGGAGACCCAGTACTTC	CASSPSQLWETQYF
TRBV5-1	TRBD1	TRBJ2-1	NA	TGCGCCAGCAGCTGGAATGACAGGGCCCAAAGGGGCTCCTACAATGAGCAGTTCTTC	CASSWNDRAQRGSYNEQFF
TRBV6-2/TRBV6-3	TRBD2	TRBJ2-3	NA	TGTGCCAGCAGGCCGTCGAGCGGGAGGGCGACAGATACGCAGTATTTT	CASRPSSGRATDTQYF
TRBV7-9	NA	TRBJ2-3	NA	TGTGCCAGCAGCTTCCAAACAGGGACAGATACGCAGTATTTT	CASSFQTGTDTQYF
TRBV20-1	TRBD1	TRBJ2-7	NA	TGCAGTGCTAGAGATGCACAGGGGTGGGTCAACGAGCAGTACTTC	CSARDAQGWVNEQYF
TRBV20-1	NA	TRBJ2-2	NA	TGCAGTGCCCTGGACCCCCGGCAACCCGGGGAGCTGTTTTTT	CSALDPRQPGELFF
TRBV12-3/TRBV12-4	NA	TRBJ2-4	NA	TGTGCCAGCAGTTTAAGATTACAGGGGGGGAACATTCAGTACTTC	CASSLRLQGGNIQYF
TRBV6-1	TRBD1	TRBJ2-1	NA	TGTGCCAGCAGTCTAGACAGGGGGGTCTACAATGAGCAGTTCTTC	CASSLDRGVYNEQFF
TRBV6-5	NA	TRBJ1-1	many	TGTGCCAGCAGTTATGGCAGGCGGGCGGGAGAAGCTTTCTTT	CASSYGRRAGEAFF
TRBV6-2/TRBV6-3	TRBD2	TRBJ2-1	few	TGTGCCAGCAGTTATCCCAGGACTAGCGGTTACAATGAGCAGTTCTTC	CASSYPRTSGYNEQFF
TRBV20-1	NA	TRBJ2-7	NA	TGCAGTACCCACCCCACCGGGGAACCCTACGAGCAGTACTTC	CSTHPTGEPYEQYF
TRBV7-9	NA	TRBJ2-1	NA	TGTGCCAGCAGCTCTGTCGCGTATGAGCAGTTCTTC	CASSSVAYEQFF
TRBV20-1	TRBD1	TRBJ1-1	NA	TGCAGTGCTAGGCCAGGGGGAGGGGCGTCCACTGAAGCTTTCTTT	CSARPGGGASTEAFF
TRBV6-1	NA	TRBJ1-5	few	TGTGCCAGCAGTCCCGGGATACAGATCAATCAGCCCCAGCATTTT	CASSPGIQINQPQHF
TRBV20-1	NA	TRBJ2-1	few	TGCAGTGCTAGAGATTCCATGGGGGTGTCCGATGAGCAGTTCTTC	CSARDSMGVSDEQFF
TRBV20-1	NA	TRBJ1-1	NA	TGCAGTGCCGTGGACCACTTGAACACTGAAGCTTTCTTT	CSAVDHLNTEAFF